This TCR beta chain originates from a study of shared clonotypes between healthy human individuals. The study, taken as a whole, reports: Naive subsets, compared against memory subsets, generally had larger estimated richness values. Across a few donors, naive CD4 shared approximately 4.5%, naive CD8 around 3.5%, memory CD4 less than 2.5%, memory CD8 0.4% to 0.5%.

Healthy HIV-negative adults with no recent acute infections or vaccinations were recruited as donors. CD45RA+ naive and CD45RA-negative memory subsets were separated from CD4+ cells. TCRdb's copy holds only in-frame clones and misses some; the assay was immunoSEQ multiplex PCR. The profile covers 700,000 or so clones, with around 72% appearing a single time and less than 2% taken by the ten largest. CDR3 size: 14 residues. Germline-derived CDR1 and CDR2 are MNHEY and SMNVEV (reference sequence). V was cut by 2 bases and J by 5 bases, with 10 bases left in between. As to this clone: What it binds is unknown.

J is TRBJ2-1 and V is TRBV27; D gene ambiguous. The sequencing input was memory CD4+ T cells sorted from blood. Subset given: CD45RA-negative fraction. The source of this sequence is a woman aged 25 to 39 in good health. The CDR3 DNA reads as TGTGCCAGCAGTTTAGTGTGGCTGAACAATGAGCAGTTCTTC. It yields the protein CASSLVWLNNEQFF.